The table lists the clone carrying this TCR beta chain with many counts. Its antigen remains unknown. These data belong to a study of metastatic and nonmetastatic thyroid tumors. Study overall: Samples came from malignant and benign thyroid patients, and repertoires were compared across blood and tumor or nodule tissue.

Prior to thyroid surgery, none of the patients had received any treatment. Original data processing: In papillary thyroid cancer, a distant-metastasis classifier was built using CDR3 differences across clinicopathological groups. TCRdb re-processed the PCR reads through MiXCR. These V and J calls rely on TCRdb rather than the paper's analysis. The table lists tens of thousands of clones, roughly 13% of them singletons. Regarding the study as a whole: Significantly greater TCR beta diversity was reportedly found in malignant thyroid tumors than in benign nodules (in blood and tumor).

V lost 5 bases, J lost 7 bases, and 11 bases stayed unmatched. Germline V CDR1 and CDR2: SNHLY, FYNNEI. CDR3 length: 15 amino acids. The clonotype comes from a female donor with papillary thyroid cancer or a benign thyroid nodule (not recorded which). Some clones in this sample may be carry-over from other donors' samples. Material for sequencing was blood. This rearrangement joins TRBV2 to TRBJ1-1; TRBD1 matches at 9 bases. The CDR3 loop is CASSLRDRGAREAFF. Written as DNA, the CDR3 is TGTGCCAGCAGTTTACGAGACAGGGGGGCCCGTGAAGCTTTCTTT.